This entry features one T cell receptor (beta chain) sequence. These data come from a study of blood T cell repertoires in COVID-19. Study summary: Sites across the United States, Italy and Spain contributed samples from acute and convalescent COVID-19. PBMCs, B-cell-depleted T cells, or T cells were the source of the cDNA or gDNA that made up the material.

In the source study's methods: Quantification of nucleated cells was approximated via reference gene primer amplification. Assay used: immunoSEQ multiplex PCR; TCRdb lists only in-frame clones, some missing. V and J calls plus clone size are reproduced from that table; the DNA served to infer D and trimming. In the table there are 65,000 to 80,000 clones, more than 80% of which are singletons. Germline V gene data show CDR1 as LNHDA and CDR2 as SQIVND (reference sequence). V shed 7 bases, J shed 4 bases, and the junction held 11 bases outside the gene matches. The CDR3 has 16 residues. This chain joins TRBV19 and TRBJ2-1, with 9 bases matching TRBD1. This TCR derives from a man aged 25 to 40 with acute or convalescent COVID-19. Sequences were obtained from peripheral blood. The chain's CDR3 is CASTRGGTGTYNEQFF. The DNA of the CDR3 is TGTGCCAGTACCCGGGGCGGGACAGGGACTTACAATGAGCAGTTCTTC.